Sequencing of this T cell receptor beta chain was carried out in a study of blood T cell repertoires in COVID-19. Measured with immunoSEQ multiplex PCR; TCRdb has only the in-frame clones, and not every one. The sample holds 150,000 to 200,000 clones, around nine tenths seen once. This CDR3 has 17 amino acids. Germline CDR1 SEHNR, CDR2 FQNEAQ (reference sequence). V was trimmed by 4 bases and J by 8 bases, leaving 23 bases between them. This TCR derives from a man between 18 and 35 years old with active or convalescent COVID-19. The chain employs TRBV7-9 and TRBJ2-2; D might be TRBD1 (6 bases). The sequenced material came from peripheral blood. This CDR3 reads CASSSADRPAGSGELFF. The CDR3 DNA follows: TGTGCCAGCAGCTCCGCCGACAGGCCGGCAGGTTCAGGGGAGCTGTTTTTT.